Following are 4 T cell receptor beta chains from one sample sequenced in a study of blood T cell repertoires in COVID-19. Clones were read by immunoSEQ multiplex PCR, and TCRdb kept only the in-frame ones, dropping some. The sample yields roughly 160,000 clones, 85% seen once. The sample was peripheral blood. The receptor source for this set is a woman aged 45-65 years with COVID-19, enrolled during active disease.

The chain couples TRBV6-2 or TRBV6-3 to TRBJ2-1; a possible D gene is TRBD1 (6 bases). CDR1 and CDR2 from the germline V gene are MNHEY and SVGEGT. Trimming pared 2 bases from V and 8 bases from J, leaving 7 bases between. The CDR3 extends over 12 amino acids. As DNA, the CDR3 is TGTGCCAGCAGTTACAACAGGGATGAGCAGTTCTTC. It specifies CASSYNRDEQFF.

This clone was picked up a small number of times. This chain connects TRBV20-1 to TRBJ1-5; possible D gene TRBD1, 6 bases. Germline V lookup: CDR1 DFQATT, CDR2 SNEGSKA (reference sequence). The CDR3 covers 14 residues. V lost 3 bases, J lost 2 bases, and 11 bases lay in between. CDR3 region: CSASEGGGNQPQHF. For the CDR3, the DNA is TGCAGTGCTAGTGAAGGGGGAGGCAATCAGCCCCAGCATTTT.

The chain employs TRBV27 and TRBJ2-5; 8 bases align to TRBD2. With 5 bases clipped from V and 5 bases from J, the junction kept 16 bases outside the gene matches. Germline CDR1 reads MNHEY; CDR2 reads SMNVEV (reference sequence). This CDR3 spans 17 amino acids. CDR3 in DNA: TGTGCCAGCAGTCCCTCCCTTGGGACGGGGGGGCAGGAGACCCAGTACTTC. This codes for CASSPSLGTGGQETQYF.

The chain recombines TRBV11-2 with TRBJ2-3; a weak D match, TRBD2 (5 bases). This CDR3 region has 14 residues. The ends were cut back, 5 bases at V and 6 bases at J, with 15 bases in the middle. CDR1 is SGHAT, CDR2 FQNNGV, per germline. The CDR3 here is CASSPQTGSDTQYF. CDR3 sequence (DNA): TGTGCCAGCAGCCCCCAAACGGGATCGGATACGCAGTATTTT. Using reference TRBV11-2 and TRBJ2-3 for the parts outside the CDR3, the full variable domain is EAGVAQSPRYKIIEKRQSVAFWCNPISGHATLYWYQQILGQGPKLLIQFQNNGVVDDSQLPKDRFSAERLKGVDSTLKIQPAKLEDSAVYLCASSPQTGSDTQYFGPGTRLTVL.